Each of the 22 T cell receptor beta chains below was sequenced from the same sample in a study of cytomegalovirus exposure and HLA in healthy donors (dated by TCRdb to about 2017). Library prep was done by the immunoSEQ multiplex PCR assay. A mixture of 60 forward primers for TCR Vbeta segments and 13 reverse primers for TCR Jbeta segments was used in the multiplex PCR. TCRdb mirrors the immuneACCESS table, restricted to in-frame sequences. Some clones are absent from its copies; in checked studies, under half trace to an unresolved V gene, and the reason for the others is unknown. Present in this sample are 200,000 to 250,000 clones, roughly 83% of which were seen just once. The top ten constitute approximately 1.5% of the sample. The sequenced sample was PBMCs. These receptors all stem from a girl between 10 and 17 years old in good health and CMV-seronegative.

The chain carries TRBV19 and TRBJ1-1; 9 bases are a match to TRBD1. V lost 6 bases and J lost 1; bases outside the gene matches: 12. CDR3 length: 17 residues. CDR1 and CDR2 (germline): LNHDA, SQIVND (reference sequence). The chain's CDR3 is CASRQLGVGQGNTEAFF. In DNA, the CDR3 is TGTGCCAGTAGGCAATTAGGCGTGGGACAGGGGAACACTGAAGCTTTCTTT. Together with reference TRBV19 and TRBJ1-1, the CDR3 gives the full variable domain: DGGITQSPKYLFRKEGQNVTLSCEQNLNHDAMYWYRQDPGQGLRLIYYSQIVNDFQKGDIAEGYSVSREKKESFPLTVTSAQKNPTAFYLCASRQLGVGQGNTEAFFGQGTRLTVV.

This clone was detected only a few times. The J gene is TRBJ1-1, the V gene TRBV7-2, with D possibly matching TRBD1 (5 bases). Germline CDR1 SGHTA, CDR2 FQGNSA. The CDR3 runs 14 residues. V was cut by 4 bases and J by 0 bases, with 9 bases left in between. The CDR3 loop reads CASSSRTLNTEAFF. CDR3 DNA: TGTGCCAGCAGCTCAAGGACACTGAACACTGAAGCTTTCTTT.

This sequence joins TRBV9 and TRBJ2-2; 10 nucleotides match TRBD2. Germline V gene sequence: CDR1 SGDLS, CDR2 YYNGEE. The CDR3 contains 16 residues. Trimming at V came to 0 bases and at J to 6 bases, leaving 5 bases not matched to a gene. The CDR3 DNA reads as TGTGCCAGCAGCGTAGCTGTACTAGCGGGGTCCGGGGAGCTGTTTTTT. Protein sequence: CASSVAVLAGSGELFF. Full variable domain (missing parts from reference TRBV9 and TRBJ2-2): DSGVTQTPKHLITATGQRVTLRCSPRSGDLSVYWYQQSLDQGLQFLIQYYNGEERAKGNILERFSAQQFPDLHSELNLSSLELGDSALYFCASSVAVLAGSGELFFGEGSRLTVL.

The chain links TRBV5-1 to TRBJ2-1; maybe TRBD2 (5 bases). The CDR3 spans 13 residues. The V end was cut by 4 bases, the J end by 4 bases, with 9 bases between. Germline CDR1 reads SGHRS; CDR2 reads YFSETQ. The CDR3 nucleotides read TGCGCCAGCAGCGCCGGGATGTACAATGAGCAGTTCTTC. Translation gives CASSAGMYNEQFF.

This chain connects TRBV27 to TRBJ2-3; tentative D call: TRBD2 (5 bases). Germline V gives CDR1 MNHEY, CDR2 SMNVEV (reference sequence). This CDR3 is 15 amino acids long. Between the trimmed V and J ends, which lost 4 bases and 4 bases, there was a span of 15 bases. CDR3 nucleotide sequence: TGTGCCAGCAGTTCTCTAAGCGGAACAGCAGATACGCAGTATTTT. Amino acid sequence: CASSSLSGTADTQYF.

The chain has TRBV7-2 and TRBJ2-2; 9 nucleotides agree with TRBD1. This CDR3 region has 14 residues. V shed 5 bases and J 8 bases; nucleotides not matched to a gene: 6. Per the germline V gene, CDR1 is SGHTA and CDR2 is FQGNSA. This CDR3 is CASSLQGAGGELFF. In DNA, the CDR3 is TGTGCCAGCAGCCTACAGGGGGCAGGGGGGGAGCTGTTTTTT. Supplemented by reference TRBV7-2 and TRBJ2-2, the full variable domain reads GAGVSQSPSNKVTEKGKDVELRCDPISGHTALYWYRQSLGQGLEFLIYFQGNSAPDKSGLPSDRFSAERTGGSVSTLTIQRTQQEDSAVYLCASSLQGAGGELFFGEGSRLTVL.

The chain carries TRBV19 and TRBJ1-1, with 7 nucleotides matching TRBD1. J gave up 0 bases and V 7 bases, and 14 bases lay outside the gene matches. Germline CDR1 reads LNHDA; CDR2 reads SQIVND (reference sequence). CDR3 length: 17 residues. Here the CDR3 DNA reads TGTGCCAGTACTCGAGGGGGCGCCCCCCGATTGAACACTGAAGCTTTCTTT. The encoded protein is CASTRGGAPRLNTEAFF.

This chain connects TRBV9 to TRBJ2-1, with 16 nucleotides matching TRBD2. This CDR3 spans 16 amino acids. Germline CDR1 SGDLS, CDR2 YYNGEE. V gave up 4 bases and J gave up 12 bases; unmatched junction bases: 10. CDR3 in amino acids: CASSPMPGLAGGSQFF. CDR3 DNA sequence: TGTGCCAGCAGCCCAATGCCGGGACTAGCGGGAGGGTCGCAGTTCTTC.

This clone was seen once. The chain has TRBV5-1 and TRBJ1-4; perhaps TRBD1 as D (6 bases). The CDR3 spans 17 residues. CDR1 and CDR2 (germline): SGHRS, YFSETQ. With 2 bases removed from V and 1 base from J, the gap between germline ends came to 15 bases. Written as DNA, the CDR3 is TGCGCCAGCAGCTTTCGGGGCAGGGGACGAACTAATGAAAAACTGTTTTTT. This codes for CASSFRGRGRTNEKLFF.

The rearrangement uses TRBV28 and TRBJ1-1; maybe TRBD1 (5 bases). Trimming shortened V by 5 bases and J by 11 bases, and 24 bases separated the two germline ends. There are 15 residues in the CDR3. The germline V gene has CDR1 MDHEN and CDR2 SYDVKM. The chain's CDR3 is CASSEAQGFRRTAFF. CDR3 bases: TGTGCCAGCAGTGAAGCCCAGGGATTTCGACGAACGGCTTTCTTT.

The V call is TRBV6-1, the J call TRBJ1-5, with D perhaps TRBD1 (5 bases). Trimming stripped 3 bases from V and 6 bases from J, with 15 bases between. The CDR3 runs 15 residues. In germline, CDR1 is MNHNS, CDR2 SASEGT. The CDR3 loop reads CASSDLGREGQPQHF. The CDR3 DNA sequence: TGTGCCAGCAGTGATTTGGGCAGGGAGGGTCAGCCCCAGCATTTT.

This clone has a handful of counts. The chain uses TRBV10-3 and TRBJ1-1; 7 positions agree with TRBD1. V gave up 6 bases and J gave up 4 bases; unmatched junction bases: 8. CDR1 and CDR2 (germline): ENHRY, SYGVKD. CDR3 length: 14 amino acids. CDR3 nucleotides: TGTGCCATCAGCCCCCGACAGGGTAGCACTGAAGCTTTCTTT. Protein sequence: CAISPRQGSTEAFF.

The chain employs TRBV9 and TRBJ2-3; TRBD2 agrees at 8 bases. Trimming took 0 bases from V and 6 from J; bases not matched to a gene: 9. Germline CDR1 SGDLS, CDR2 YYNGEE. The CDR3 has 16 amino acids. In nucleotides, the CDR3 is TGTGCCAGCAGCGTAGAGGTTGGGACTAGGGGGGATACGCAGTATTTT. Amino acid sequence: CASSVEVGTRGDTQYF. Based on the CDR3 plus reference TRBV9 and TRBJ2-3, the full variable domain is DSGVTQTPKHLITATGQRVTLRCSPRSGDLSVYWYQQSLDQGLQFLIQYYNGEERAKGNILERFSAQQFPDLHSELNLSSLELGDSALYFCASSVEVGTRGDTQYFGPGTRLTVL.

This clone was counted between two and nine times. The rearrangement uses TRBV5-4 and TRBJ1-1, with 9 bases matching TRBD1. This CDR3 is built from 14 residues. The trim removed 7 bases at V and 4 bases at J, leaving 8 bases unmatched. Germline loops: CDR1 SGHNT, CDR2 YYREEE (reference sequence). For the CDR3, the DNA is TGTGCCAGCGGGGCCGGGACAGGGAGCACTGAAGCTTTCTTT. Translation gives CASGAGTGSTEAFF.

The CDR3 loop is CASSPTGMNTEAFF. CDR3 nucleotide sequence: TGTGCCAGCAGCCCAACAGGAATGAACACTGAAGCTTTCTTT. The chain employs TRBV9 and TRBJ1-1, with D perhaps TRBD1 (5 bases). The CDR3 length is 14 residues. Trimming removed 4 bases at V and 0 bases at J, with 10 bases between. From germline, CDR1 is SGDLS and CDR2 YYNGEE.

V and J are TRBV5-1 and TRBJ1-1; 7 nucleotides line up with TRBD1. This CDR3 is built from 15 residues. With V trimmed by 4 bases and J by 3 bases, 9 bases remained unmatched. CDR1 is SGHRS and CDR2 is YFSETQ in the germline V gene. CDR3 in DNA: TGCGCCAGCAGCACCGGGACAGAGGACTACACTGAAGCTTTCTTT. Translation gives CASSTGTEDYTEAFF.

V is TRBV7-8 and J is TRBJ1-4, with 9 bases that match TRBD1. The germline V gene has CDR1 SGHVS and CDR2 FQNEAQ. The CDR3 extends over 15 amino acids. With 4 bases clipped from V and 7 bases from J, the junction kept 7 bases outside the gene matches. As DNA, the CDR3 is TGTGCCAGCAGCTCGAGGGGACAGGGTGGTGAAAAACTGTTTTTT. Translated: CASSSRGQGGEKLFF.

A single count supports this clone. This chain's CDR3 is CASSVHNTGELFF. The CDR3 DNA reads as TGTGCCAGTAGTGTACACAACACCGGGGAGCTGTTTTTT. The chain combines TRBV19 with TRBJ2-2; D is uncertain. In germline, CDR1 is LNHDA, CDR2 SQIVND (reference sequence). The CDR3 totals 13 residues. Trimming pared 5 bases from V and 2 bases from J, leaving 6 bases between.

The rearrangement joins TRBV9 to TRBJ2-7; the D is unclear. The CDR3 totals 13 residues. Per the germline V gene, CDR1 is SGDLS and CDR2 is YYNGEE. The ends were cut back, 0 bases at V and 6 bases at J, with 10 bases in the middle. CDR3 in DNA: TGTGCCAGCAGCGTAGATGTTTCTCTCGAGCAGTACTTC. Translating gives CASSVDVSLEQYF.

A few counts support this clone. This chain joins TRBV15 and TRBJ1-4; D gene unclear. Germline lookup yields CDR1 LNHNV and CDR2 YYDKDF (reference sequence). V lost 1 base and J 8 bases, leaving 14 bases between the germline ends. CDR3 length: 15 residues. The CDR3 sequence: CATSRGGSRMEKLFF. DNA of the CDR3: TGTGCCACCAGCAGAGGAGGGTCTAGAATGGAAAAACTGTTTTTT.

This chain connects TRBV30 to TRBJ2-3; D is possibly TRBD2 (6 bases). The germline V gene has CDR1 GTSNPN and CDR2 SVGIG (reference sequence). CDR3 length equals 14 residues. V dropped 5 bases and J dropped 2 bases, with 14 bases sitting between them. The CDR3 loop is CAWDRDSLTDTQYF. Here the CDR3 DNA reads TGTGCCTGGGACCGGGACTCCCTCACAGATACGCAGTATTTT.

The rearrangement joins TRBV7-9 to TRBJ1-2; D possibly corresponds to TRBD1 (6 bases). Per the germline V gene, CDR1 is SEHNR and CDR2 is FQNEAQ (reference sequence). This CDR3 is 13 amino acids long. The V gene lost 2 bases and the J gene lost 4 bases, with 8 bases spanning the gap. The CDR3 region is CASSLLTGYGYTF. In DNA, the CDR3 is TGTGCCAGCAGCTTACTGACAGGCTATGGCTACACCTTC.